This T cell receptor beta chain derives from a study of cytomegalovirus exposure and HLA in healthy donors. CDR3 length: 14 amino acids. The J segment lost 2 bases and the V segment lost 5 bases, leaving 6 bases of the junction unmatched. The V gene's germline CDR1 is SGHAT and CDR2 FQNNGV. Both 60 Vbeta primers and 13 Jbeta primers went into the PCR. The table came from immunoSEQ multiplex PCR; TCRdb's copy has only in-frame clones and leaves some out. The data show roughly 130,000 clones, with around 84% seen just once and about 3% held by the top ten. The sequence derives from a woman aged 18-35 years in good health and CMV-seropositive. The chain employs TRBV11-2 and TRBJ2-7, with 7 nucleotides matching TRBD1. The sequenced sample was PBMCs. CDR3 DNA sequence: TGTGCCAGCAGCAAAGACAGGGCAGCCTACGAGCAGTACTTC. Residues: CASSKDRAAYEQYF.